This T cell receptor beta chain was captured in a study of blood T cell repertoires in COVID-19. TCRdb keeps only in-frame clones here, not all; method: immunoSEQ multiplex PCR. This sample has approximately 160,000 clones, with approximately 86% found just once. V was shortened by 4 bases and J by 3 bases, with 7 bases between the two germline ends. This CDR3 has 12 amino acids. Germline lookup yields CDR1 MNHEY and CDR2 SVGEGT. J is TRBJ2-7 and V is TRBV6-2 or TRBV6-3; D might be TRBD1 (6 bases). This TCR derives from a man aged 45-65 years with active or convalescent COVID-19. The source material was peripheral blood. CDR3 DNA sequence: TGTGCCAGCAGTTTACAGGGCTACGAGCAGTACTTC. This sequence encodes CASSLQGYEQYF.